This record concerns one T cell receptor beta chain sequence. The data were obtained in a study of blood T cell repertoires in COVID-19. CDR1 is GTSNPN and CDR2 is SVGIG in the germline V gene (reference sequence). This CDR3 is built from 13 residues. The V end was cut by 5 bases, the J end by 1 base, with 12 bases between. Clones were read by immunoSEQ multiplex PCR, and TCRdb kept only the in-frame ones, dropping some. Counted here are fewer than 450,000 clones, about 90% occurring once; the ten biggest clones make up about 0.63%. Sequencing used PBMCs or T cells enriched from blood (not recorded which). The V gene is TRBV30, the J gene TRBJ2-7, with a tentative D call TRBD2 (6 bases). The TCR originated in a man between 18 and 29 years old who had recovered from COVID-19. CDR3 protein: CAWVGTASYEQYF. Here the CDR3 DNA reads TGTGCCTGGGTCGGGACTGCTTCCTACGAGCAGTACTTC. The entire variable domain, with the rest obtained from reference TRBV30 and TRBJ2-7, is as follows: SQTIHQWPATLVQPVGSPLSLECTVEGTSNPNLYWYRQAAGRGLQLLFYSVGIGQISSEVPQNLSASRPQDRQFILSSKKLLLSDSGFYLCAWVGTASYEQYFGPGTRLTVT.